This T cell receptor (beta chain) derives from a study of shared clonotypes between healthy human individuals. Whole-study findings and limits: Against clonotypes common to all four donors, non-shared ones had lower generation probabilities. Approximately 4.9% of naive CD4 clonotypes were shared across four donors. The authors sampled blood alone, and tissue repertoires likely differ.

Comment on this clone: The antigen remains undetermined.

From germline, CDR1 is MGHRA and CDR2 YSYEKL. The CDR3 is made up of 15 amino acids. The V gene end was trimmed by 5 bases and the J gene end by 8 bases; junction bases not matched to a gene: 8. CD4+ cells underwent separation, giving CD45RA+ naive and CD45RA-negative memory subsets. Sequencing was performed with immunoSEQ multiplex PCR; in TCRdb, only in-frame clones are kept and a portion is missing. The table records millions of clones, 85% to 95% of them present only once. Input material: naive CD4+ T cells sorted from blood. The subset is: CD45RA+ positively selected. The clonotype was recovered from a man between 18 and 35 years old in good health. The chain couples TRBV4-1 to TRBJ1-4; the match to TRBD1 covers 10 bases. For the CDR3, the DNA is TGCGCCAGCAGCGTTCAACCGGGACAGGGGGAAAAACTGTTTTTT. This translates into CASSVQPGQGEKLFF.